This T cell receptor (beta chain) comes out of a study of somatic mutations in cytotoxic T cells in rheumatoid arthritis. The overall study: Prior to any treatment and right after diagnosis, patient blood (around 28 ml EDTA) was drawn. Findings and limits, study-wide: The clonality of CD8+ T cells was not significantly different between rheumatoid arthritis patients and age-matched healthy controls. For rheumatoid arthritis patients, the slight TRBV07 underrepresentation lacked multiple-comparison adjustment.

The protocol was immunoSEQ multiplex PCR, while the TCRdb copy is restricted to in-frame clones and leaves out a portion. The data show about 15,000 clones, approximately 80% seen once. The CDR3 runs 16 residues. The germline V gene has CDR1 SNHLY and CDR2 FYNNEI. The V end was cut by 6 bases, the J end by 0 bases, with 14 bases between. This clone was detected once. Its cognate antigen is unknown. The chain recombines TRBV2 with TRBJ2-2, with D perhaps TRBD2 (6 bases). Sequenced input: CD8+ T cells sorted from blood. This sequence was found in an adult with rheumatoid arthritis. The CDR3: CASSPASDSNTGELFF. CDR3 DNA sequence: TGTGCCAGCAGCCCAGCTAGCGACTCGAACACCGGGGAGCTGTTTTTT.